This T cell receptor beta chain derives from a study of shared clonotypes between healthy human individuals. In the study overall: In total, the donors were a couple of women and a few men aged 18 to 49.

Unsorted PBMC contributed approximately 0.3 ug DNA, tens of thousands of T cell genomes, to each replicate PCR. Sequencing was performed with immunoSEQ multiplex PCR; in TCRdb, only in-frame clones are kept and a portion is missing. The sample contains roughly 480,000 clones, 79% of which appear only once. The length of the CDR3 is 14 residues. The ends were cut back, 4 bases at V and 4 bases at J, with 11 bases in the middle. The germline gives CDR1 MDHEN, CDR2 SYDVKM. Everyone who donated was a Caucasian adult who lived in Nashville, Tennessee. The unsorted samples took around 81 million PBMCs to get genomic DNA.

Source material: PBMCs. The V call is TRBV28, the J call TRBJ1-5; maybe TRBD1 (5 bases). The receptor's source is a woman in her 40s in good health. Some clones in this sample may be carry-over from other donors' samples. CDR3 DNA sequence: TGTGCCAGCAGTTGGGCGGGGACGAATCAGCCCCAGCATTTT. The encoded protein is CASSWAGTNQPQHF. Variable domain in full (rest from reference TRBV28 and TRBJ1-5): DVKVTQSSRYLVKRTGEKVFLECVQDMDHENMFWYRQDPGLGLRLIYFSYDVKMKEKGDIPEGYSVSREKKERFSLILESASTNQTSMYLCASSWAGTNQPQHFGDGTRLSIL.